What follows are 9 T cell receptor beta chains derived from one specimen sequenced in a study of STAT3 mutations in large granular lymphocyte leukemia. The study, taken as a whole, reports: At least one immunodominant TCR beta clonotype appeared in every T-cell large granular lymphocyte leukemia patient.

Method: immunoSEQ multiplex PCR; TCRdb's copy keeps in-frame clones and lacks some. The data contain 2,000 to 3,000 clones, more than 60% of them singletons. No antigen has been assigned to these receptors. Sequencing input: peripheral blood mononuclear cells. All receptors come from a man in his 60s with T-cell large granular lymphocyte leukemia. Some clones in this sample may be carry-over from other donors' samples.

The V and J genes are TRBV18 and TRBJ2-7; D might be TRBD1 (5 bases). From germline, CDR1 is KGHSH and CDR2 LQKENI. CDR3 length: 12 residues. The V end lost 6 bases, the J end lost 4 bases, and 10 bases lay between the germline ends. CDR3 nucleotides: TGTGCCAGCTCCCAAGACAGTTACGAGCAGTACTTC. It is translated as CASSQDSYEQYF.

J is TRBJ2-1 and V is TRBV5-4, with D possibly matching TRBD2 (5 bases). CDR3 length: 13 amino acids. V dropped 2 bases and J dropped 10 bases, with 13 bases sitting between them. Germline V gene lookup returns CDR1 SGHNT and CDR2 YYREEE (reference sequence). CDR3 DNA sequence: TGTGCCAGCAGCTTTGACCGGACTGGAGAGCAGTTCTTC. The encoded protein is CASSFDRTGEQFF. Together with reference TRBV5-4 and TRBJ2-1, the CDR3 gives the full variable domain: ETGVTQSPTHLIKTRGQQVTLRCSSQSGHNTVSWYQQALGQGPQFIFQYYREEENGRGNFPPRFSGLQFPNYSSELNVNALELDDSALYLCASSFDRTGEQFFGPGTRLTVL.

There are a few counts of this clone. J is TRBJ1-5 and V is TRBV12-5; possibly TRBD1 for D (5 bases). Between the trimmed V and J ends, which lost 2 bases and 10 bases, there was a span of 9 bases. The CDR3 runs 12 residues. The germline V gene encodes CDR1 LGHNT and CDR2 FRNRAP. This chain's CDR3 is CASGLPQGPQHF. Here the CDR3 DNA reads TGTGCTAGTGGTTTGCCGCAGGGTCCCCAGCATTTT.

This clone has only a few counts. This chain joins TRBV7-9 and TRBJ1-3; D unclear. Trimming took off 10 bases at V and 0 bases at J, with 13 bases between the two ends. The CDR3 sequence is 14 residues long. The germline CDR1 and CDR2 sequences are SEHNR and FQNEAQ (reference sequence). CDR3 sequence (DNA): TGTGCCATCGAGTTCGGGAGCTCTGGAAACACCATATATTTT. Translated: CAIEFGSSGNTIYF. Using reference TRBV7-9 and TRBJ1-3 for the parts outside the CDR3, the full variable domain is DTGVSQNPRHKITKRGQNVTFRCDPISEHNRLYWYRQTLGQGPEFLTYFQNEAQLEKSRLLSDRFSAERPKGSFSTLEIQRTEQGDSAMYLCAIEFGSSGNTIYFGEGSWLTVV.

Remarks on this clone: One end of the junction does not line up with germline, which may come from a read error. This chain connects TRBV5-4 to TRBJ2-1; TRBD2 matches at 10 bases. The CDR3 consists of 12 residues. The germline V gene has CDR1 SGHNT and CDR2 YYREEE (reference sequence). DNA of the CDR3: TGTGCCAGCAGCTTGCCCGGGACTAGCGTAATCTTC. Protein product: CASSLPGTSVIF.

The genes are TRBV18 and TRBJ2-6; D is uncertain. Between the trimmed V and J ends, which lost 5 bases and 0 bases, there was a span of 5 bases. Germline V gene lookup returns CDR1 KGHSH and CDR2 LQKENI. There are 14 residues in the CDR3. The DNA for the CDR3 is TGTGCCAGCTCAAAGCTCTCTGGGGCCAACGTCCTGACTTTC. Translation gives CASSKLSGANVLTF.

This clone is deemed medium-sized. The CDR3 region has the DNA TGCGCCAGCAGCCAGACGACAGGTTCATACGAGCAGTACTTC. It yields the protein CASSQTTGSYEQYF. This chain links TRBV4-1 with TRBJ2-7; D is possibly TRBD1 (6 bases). CDR3 length: 14 amino acids. V was clipped by 3 bases and J by 4 bases, with 13 bases between them. Germline V gene lookup returns CDR1 MGHRA and CDR2 YSYEKL.

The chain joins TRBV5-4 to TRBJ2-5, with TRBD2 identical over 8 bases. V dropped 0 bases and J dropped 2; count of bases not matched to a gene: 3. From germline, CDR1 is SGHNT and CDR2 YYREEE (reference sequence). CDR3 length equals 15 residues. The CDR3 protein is CASSLASSGQETQYF. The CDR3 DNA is TGTGCCAGCAGCTTGGCGTCTAGCGGGCAAGAGACCCAGTACTTC.

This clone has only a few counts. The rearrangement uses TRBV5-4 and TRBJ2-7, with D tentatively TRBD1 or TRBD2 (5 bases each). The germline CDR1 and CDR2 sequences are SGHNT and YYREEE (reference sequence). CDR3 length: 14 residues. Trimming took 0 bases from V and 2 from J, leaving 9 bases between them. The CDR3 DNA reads TGTGCCAGCAGCTTGGCGATGGGACCCTACGAGCAGTACTTC. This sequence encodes CASSLAMGPYEQYF.